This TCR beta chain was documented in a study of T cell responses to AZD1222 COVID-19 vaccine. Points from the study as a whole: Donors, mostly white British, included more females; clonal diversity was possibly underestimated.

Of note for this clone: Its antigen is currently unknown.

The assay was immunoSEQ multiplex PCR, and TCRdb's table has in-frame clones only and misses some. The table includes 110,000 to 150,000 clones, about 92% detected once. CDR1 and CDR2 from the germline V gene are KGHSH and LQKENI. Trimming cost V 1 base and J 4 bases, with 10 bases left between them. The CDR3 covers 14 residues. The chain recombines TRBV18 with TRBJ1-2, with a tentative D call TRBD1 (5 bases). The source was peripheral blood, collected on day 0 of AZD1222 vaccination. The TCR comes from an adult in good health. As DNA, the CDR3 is TGTGCCAGCTCACCACGGGAGACAGCCTATGGCTACACCTTC. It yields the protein CASSPRETAYGYTF.